Ten or more counts support the clone carrying this T cell receptor (beta chain). V lost 3 bases, J lost 3 bases, and 5 bases stayed unmatched. The CDR3 sequence is 16 residues long. The germline V gene encodes CDR1 SGHRS and CDR2 YFSETQ. This entry belongs to a study of T-cell reconstitution after alpha-beta-depleted transplantation in children. Using unique molecular identifiers, the investigators prepared the TCRbeta library. Each CDR3 protein gets one entry after TCRdb re-called the PCR reads with MiXCR. Of 200,000 to 300,000 distinct CDR3 sequences in the sample, 12% were seen once. This chain connects TRBV5-1 to TRBJ2-5; the match to TRBD2 covers 13 bases. Sequenced here: PBMCs from the stem cell graft donor, sampled from the stem cell graft. The sequence derives from a human donor who donated a stem cell graft to a child with acute lymphoblastic leukemia. The CDR3 sequence: CASSSLAGGPEETQYF. The CDR3 DNA sequence: TGCGCCAGCAGCTCACTAGCGGGGGGGCCCGAAGAGACCCAGTACTTC.